The present TCR beta chain was sequenced within a study of T cells expressing NK-cell markers. Study conclusions and caveats: Six of the donors carried dominant NKG2C+ clonotypes that took up about 1.0-7.5% of their CD8+ T cells.

TCRdb derives one entry per CDR3 protein from the 5' RACE reads, leaving out DNA. This repertoire includes 200,000 to 300,000 distinct CDR3 sequences. This CDR3 contains 14 residues. Looked up from germline, CDR1 is DFQATT and CDR2 is SNEGSKA (reference sequence). On this clonotype: Its antigen is not known.

Specimen: blood T cells: a sorted CD56 or NKG2C T cell subset, CD4+ or CD8+ T cells, or bulk PBMC T cells (not recorded which). The chain joins TRBV20-1 to TRBJ2-7; as DNA is missing, the TRBD1 call by TCRdb cannot be tested. The sequence derives from a man aged 18 to 30 in good health. CDR3 loop: CSAEAGTKVYEQYF.